The clone carrying this T cell receptor beta chain was found a few times. The target antigen is unknown. These data belong to a study of cytotoxic CD8 clonotypes in ibrutinib-treated CLL. Study in general: Overall, about 25 responses were partial and 2 complete; following median roughly 70 months, roughly 15 patients stayed remitted and approximately 12 progressed. Overall study findings and caveats: Baseline clonality exceeded age-matched healthy donors and tracked circulating CD8+ T-cell counts.

Cryopreserved PBMCs were the source of around 1.8 micrograms of genomic DNA, which went to TCR beta libraries. Germline V gives CDR1 MNHEY, CDR2 SMNVEV (reference sequence). This CDR3 contains 13 residues. Trimming removed 8 bases at V and 7 bases at J, with 15 bases between. Deep sequencing aimed at 1 in 200,000 to 1 in 1 million T cells' resolution. Generated by immunoSEQ multiplex PCR, the TCRdb table keeps only in-frame clones and is missing some. In the table there are 160,000 or so clones, roughly 86% of which are singletons. This chain uses TRBV27 with TRBJ1-5; no clear D. This receptor was taken from a human donor with chronic lymphocytic leukemia. The sample here was PBMCs, taken after 12 months of ibrutinib treatment. Here the CDR3 DNA reads TGTGCCAGCCGCTTATCTCCGGGACAGCCCCAGCATTTT. Its translation: CASRLSPGQPQHF.